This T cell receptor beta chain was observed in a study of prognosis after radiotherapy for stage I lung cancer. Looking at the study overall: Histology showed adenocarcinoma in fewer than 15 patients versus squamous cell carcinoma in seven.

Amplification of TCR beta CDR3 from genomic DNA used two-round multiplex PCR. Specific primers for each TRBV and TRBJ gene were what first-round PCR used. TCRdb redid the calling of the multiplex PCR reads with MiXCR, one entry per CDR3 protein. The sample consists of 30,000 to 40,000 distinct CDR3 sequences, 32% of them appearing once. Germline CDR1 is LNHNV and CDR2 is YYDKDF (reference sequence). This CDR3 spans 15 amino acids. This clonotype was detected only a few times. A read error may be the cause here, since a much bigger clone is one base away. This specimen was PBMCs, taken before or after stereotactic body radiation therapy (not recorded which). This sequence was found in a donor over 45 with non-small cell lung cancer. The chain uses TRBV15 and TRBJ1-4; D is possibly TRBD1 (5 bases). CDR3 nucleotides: TGTGTCACCAGGTTCGGGGCGGGCTCTTTCGAAAAACTGTTTTTT. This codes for CVTRFGAGSFEKLFF.